The entry that follows covers one T cell receptor beta chain sequence. The antigen is unknown. These data come from a study of cytomegalovirus exposure and HLA in healthy donors. Study-wide findings and caveats: Among TCR beta chains, those listed as cytomegalovirus-associated numbered some 160. TCR beta V- and J-gene trimming was later associated with a missense DCLRE1C variant. It has been reported that TCR beta sequences accurately predicted the HLA-A and HLA-B alleles of most subjects. A few CMV-associated chains were confirmed in vitro to be specific for CMV antigens.

PCR primers comprised 60 Vbeta and 13 Jbeta primers. Clones were read by immunoSEQ multiplex PCR, and TCRdb kept only the in-frame ones, dropping some. The sample carries approximately 150,000 clones, more than 70% recorded once. Per germline, CDR1 SNHLY and CDR2 FYNNEI. Trimming took 5 bases from V and 2 from J, leaving 16 bases between them. This CDR3 is 15 amino acids long. Sequencing was performed on PBMCs. The receptor comes from a male donor in good health and CMV-seronegative. V usage is TRBV2 and J usage is TRBJ2-7; tentatively, D is TRBD1 (6 bases). CDR3 coding DNA: TGTGCCAGCAGTACCCAGACAGGTTCAACCTACGAGCAGTACTTC. Its protein product is CASSTQTGSTYEQYF.